Listed below are T cell receptor beta chains from one sample, sequenced in a study of technical replicates of blood from a few donors. Clones were sequenced by immunoSEQ multiplex PCR, and TCRdb holds only the in-frame ones, with some missing. The sample has some 14,000 clones, almost 85% seen once; the top ten hold approximately 10%. What was sequenced was PBMCs. The receptor source for this set is a human donor in good health. Each CDR3 is given with its conserved first and last residue. Each record gives: D gene, V gene, clone size, J gene, CDR3 protein, CDR3 DNA. D genes are given only for firm matches. Clone size is given for some rows only: seen once, a few or many times, or a class if the clone is expanded.

.	TRBV4-1	.	TRBJ1-3	CASSHPGVAVPGNTIYF	TGCGCCAGCAGCCACCCCGGGGTAGCTGTGCCTGGAAACACCATATATTTT
TRBD1	TRBV7-3	.	TRBJ2-7	CASSDTGTGSYEQYF	TGTGCCAGCAGCGATACCGGGACAGGGTCCTACGAGCAGTACTTC
.	TRBV7-9	.	TRBJ2-1	CASSPRGTPSNEQFF	TGTGCCAGCAGCCCCCGGGGGACCCCTTCCAATGAGCAGTTCTTC
TRBD2	TRBV5-1	.	TRBJ2-1	CASSLAGTSGAQGRYNEQFF	TGCGCCAGCAGCTTGGCCGGGACTAGCGGGGCCCAGGGGCGCTACAATGAGCAGTTCTTC
.	TRBV28	.	TRBJ2-7	CASSSAPGQRYEQYF	TGTGCCAGCAGTTCCGCTCCGGGCCAGCGGTACGAGCAGTACTTC
TRBD2	TRBV11-1	.	TRBJ2-1	CASSLESGLAGRNEQFF	TGTGCCAGCAGCTTAGAATCGGGACTAGCGGGACGCAATGAGCAGTTCTTC
.	TRBV5-1	.	TRBJ2-5	CASSLGVEAEILQETQYF	TGCGCCAGCAGCTTGGGGGTTGAGGCGGAGATTTTACAAGAGACCCAGTACTTC
.	TRBV6-1	.	TRBJ2-3	CASSLSTDTQYF	TGTGCCAGCAGCCTTAGCACAGATACGCAGTATTTT
.	TRBV2	.	TRBJ2-7	CASSEARSPYEQYF	TGTGCCAGCAGTGAAGCGCGAAGCCCCTACGAGCAGTACTTC
.	TRBV28	.	TRBJ1-5	CASFGGARQPQHF	TGTGCCAGCTTCGGGGGGGCCCGGCAGCCCCAGCATTTT
.	TRBV30	.	TRBJ2-5	CAWSVVRGTQYF	TGTGCCTGGAGTGTAGTACGGGGGACCCAGTACTTC
.	TRBV30	.	TRBJ1-4	CAWSVPDRQPKLFF	TGTGCCTGGAGTGTACCCGACAGGCAGCCAAAACTGTTTTTT
.	TRBV6-5	.	TRBJ2-6	CASSRQVSGANVLTF	TGTGCCAGCAGTCGACAGGTCTCTGGGGCCAACGTCCTGACTTTC
.	TRBV27	.	TRBJ1-5	CASSFRGNQPQHF	TGTGCCAGCAGTTTCCGGGGCAATCAGCCCCAGCATTTT
TRBD2	TRBV6-1	.	TRBJ2-3	CASSAEPTSGFTDTQYF	TGTGCCAGCAGTGCTGAGCCGACTAGCGGATTCACAGATACGCAGTATTTT
.	TRBV21-1	.	TRBJ2-7	CASSKVLTAGTYEQYF	TGTGCCAGCAGCAAAGTTCTCACAGCGGGGACCTACGAGCAGTACTTC
.	TRBV18	few	TRBJ1-3	CASSPTPQGNTIYF	TGTGCCAGCTCACCAACCCCCCAGGGGAACACCATATATTTT
TRBD2	TRBV7-2	.	TRBJ2-2	CASNKKTSGSVNTGELFF	TGTGCCAGCAACAAAAAGACTAGCGGGAGTGTAAACACCGGGGAGCTGTTTTTT
TRBD2	TRBV5-1	few	TRBJ2-4	CASSSGIRAGGSENIQYF	TGCGCCAGCAGCTCCGGAATTCGGGCGGGAGGGTCGGAAAACATTCAGTACTTC
TRBD1	TRBV28	.	TRBJ1-2	CASNQARGEGYTF	TGTGCCAGCAACCAGGCCAGGGGGGAAGGCTACACCTTC
TRBD2	TRBV28	.	TRBJ2-5	CASSYPGQREIVETQYF	TGTGCCAGCAGTTACCCGGGCCAGCGGGAGATAGTAGAGACCCAGTACTTC
TRBD2	TRBV10-3	.	TRBJ2-3	CAISSLAGVGGLTDTQYF	TGTGCCATCAGTAGTTTAGCGGGAGTTGGGGGTTTAACAGATACGCAGTATTTT
TRBD1	TRBV7-3	.	TRBJ2-5	CASSPTGSQETQYF	TGTGCCAGCAGCCCGACAGGGTCCCAAGAGACCCAGTACTTC
.	TRBV30	few	TRBJ1-3	CAWSVGSPKSGNTIYF	TGTGCCTGGAGTGTGGGGAGTCCTAAATCTGGAAACACCATATATTTT
.	TRBV9	.	TRBJ2-7	CASSVDITYEQYF	TGTGCCAGCAGCGTAGACATCACCTACGAGCAGTACTTC
TRBD2	TRBV19	.	TRBJ2-2	CASSMTGGRQTGELFF	TGTGCCAGTAGCATGACGGGCGGGAGACAAACCGGGGAGCTGTTTTTT
.	TRBV30	.	TRBJ1-5	CAWSVRDSGDQPQHF	TGTGCCTGGAGTGTACGGGACTCGGGGGATCAGCCCCAGCATTTT
.	TRBV25-1	few	TRBJ2-7	CASSFSRRSDEQYF	TGTGCCAGCAGTTTCTCGCGCAGGTCAGACGAGCAGTACTTC
.	TRBV18	.	TRBJ2-2	CASSPPNRVDTGELFF	TGTGCCAGCTCACCACCCAACAGGGTCGACACCGGGGAGCTGTTTTTT
TRBD1	TRBV19	.	TRBJ2-1	CASSGRGHNEQFF	TGTGCCAGTAGTGGCAGGGGGCACAATGAGCAGTTCTTC
.	TRBV19	.	TRBJ2-1	CASSLSGGDSYNEQFF	TGTGCCAGTAGCCTATCCGGCGGAGACTCCTACAATGAGCAGTTCTTC
.	TRBV18	once	TRBJ2-7	CASSPRQDSYEQYF	TGTGCCAGCTCACCGCGACAGGACTCCTACGAGCAGTACTTC
.	TRBV27	.	TRBJ2-5	CASSLSRGQETQYF	TGTGCCAGCAGTTTATCGCGGGGCCAAGAGACCCAGTACTTC
.	TRBV19	few	TRBJ2-3	CASSGTQSTDTQYF	TGTGCCAGTAGCGGGACACAGAGCACAGATACGCAGTATTTT
TRBD2	TRBV27	.	TRBJ2-1	CASSSHLVAGGLETFF	TGTGCCAGCAGTTCCCACCTGGTAGCGGGAGGCCTAGAGACGTTCTTC
TRBD2	TRBV10-1	.	TRBJ2-7	CASSPGTSGIYEQYF	TGCGCCAGCAGTCCGGGGACTAGCGGGATCTACGAGCAGTACTTC
TRBD1	TRBV29-1	.	TRBJ2-3	CSVSGQGGTDTQYF	TGCAGCGTTTCGGGACAGGGAGGGACAGATACGCAGTATTTT
TRBD1	TRBV29-1	.	TRBJ2-1	CSAPEGAGWGNEQFF	TGCAGCGCCCCCGAGGGGGCAGGGTGGGGCAATGAGCAGTTCTTC
TRBD1	TRBV2	.	TRBJ2-5	CASSDEVGRGRETQYF	TGTGCCAGCAGTGACGAGGTTGGCAGGGGGCGAGAGACCCAGTACTTC
TRBD2	TRBV27	.	TRBJ2-1	CASSSGTSFSYNEQFF	TGTGCCAGCAGTTCAGGGACTAGCTTTTCCTACAATGAGCAGTTCTTC
TRBD2	TRBV12-5	.	TRBJ2-2	CASGWNLSGRGVGELFF	TGTGCTAGTGGTTGGAACCTCAGCGGGAGAGGTGTCGGGGAGCTGTTTTTT
.	TRBV7-2	once	TRBJ2-3	CASRDRAGTDTQYF	TGTGCCAGCAGAGACCGAGCGGGCACAGATACGCAGTATTTT
TRBD1	TRBV11-2	.	TRBJ2-5	CASSLIPGQGETQYF	TGTGCCAGCAGCTTAATTCCGGGACAGGGTGAGACCCAGTACTTC
.	TRBV27	once	TRBJ1-1	CASSPDRFGAEAFF	TGTGCCAGCAGTCCCGACAGATTTGGGGCTGAAGCTTTCTTT
TRBD2	TRBV28	.	TRBJ2-7	CASSPHASGRNYEQYF	TGTGCCAGCAGCCCACATGCTAGCGGGAGGAACTACGAGCAGTACTTC
.	TRBV7-9	.	TRBJ2-7	CASSSTTKSYEQYF	TGTGCCAGCAGCTCGACGACAAAATCCTACGAGCAGTACTTC
.	TRBV5-4	once	TRBJ2-7	CASSLDQGNYEQYF	TGTGCCAGCAGCTTGGATCAGGGGAACTACGAGCAGTACTTC
.	TRBV6-6	.	TRBJ2-5	CASTLSGVNQETQYF	TGTGCCAGCACCCTATCAGGGGTGAACCAAGAGACCCAGTACTTC
TRBD1	TRBV6-1	.	TRBJ2-7	CASSADPKGGQGTYEQYF	TGTGCCAGCAGTGCGGACCCGAAGGGAGGACAGGGTACCTACGAGCAGTACTTC
.	TRBV6-1	.	TRBJ2-5	CASSELGGRETQYF	TGTGCCAGCAGTGAACTAGGGGGAAGAGAGACCCAGTACTTC
TRBD1	TRBV27	.	TRBJ1-1	CASSFTGVMNTEAFF	TGTGCCAGCAGTTTTACAGGGGTCATGAACACTGAAGCTTTCTTT
.	TRBV6-1	.	TRBJ1-1	CASSVEVTPNTEAFF	TGTGCCAGCAGTGTAGAGGTTACCCCGAACACTGAAGCTTTCTTT
.	TRBV7-9	.	TRBJ1-2	CASSLAPAGGYTF	TGTGCCAGCAGCTTAGCCCCGGCGGGTGGCTACACCTTC